This TCR beta chain was recovered during a study of T cell clones after liver transplantation. V shed 1 base, J shed 5 bases, and the junction held 7 bases outside the gene matches. This CDR3 is 15 amino acids long. Germline V gene sequence: CDR1 MGHDK, CDR2 SYGVNS. The method was immunoSEQ multiplex PCR; TCRdb's version includes in-frame clones alone and lacks a portion of them. The repertoire holds about 120,000 clones, with about nine tenths as singletons. The rearrangement joins TRBV25-1 to TRBJ2-5, with 7 bases lining up with TRBD2. The starting material was CD4+ T cells from blood, obtained 12 months after liver transplant. The clonotype comes from a human patient who received a liver transplant. The T cells may partly be graft donor cells. The CDR3 reads CASSEFGTTAETQYF. The DNA for the CDR3 is TGTGCCAGCAGTGAATTCGGGACTACCGCGGAGACCCAGTACTTC.